This T cell receptor beta chain was recorded in a study of human T cells and chemical hapten exposure. TCRdb reprocessed the RACE reads with MiXCR, giving one entry per CDR3 protein. The sample yields 150,000 to 200,000 distinct CDR3 sequences, under 25% seen once. In this sample, this clonotype turned up a few times. J was trimmed by 10 bases and V by 4 bases; bases with no gene match: 6. CDR3 length: 14 residues. CDR1 is SEHNR, CDR2 FQNEAQ, per germline (reference sequence). Described time point: patch test 1, 2 weeks after DPC sensitization. Treatment reported: therapeutic diphenylcyclopropenone sensitization with weekly scalp DPC.

The J gene is TRBJ1-6, the V gene TRBV7-9, with 8 bases fitting TRBD1. The clonotype comes from a woman aged 45-60 years with alopecia areata. Some clones in this sample may be carry-over from other donors' samples. Source: whole blood, taken in connection with sensitization to the hapten diphenylcyclopropenone (DPC). CDR3 sequence: CASSSGQVESPLHF. Written as DNA, the CDR3 is TGTGCCAGCAGCTCGGGACAGGTAGAGTCACCCCTCCACTTT.